This TCR beta chain was identified in a study of blood T cell repertoires in COVID-19. The overall study: The samples span acute and convalescent COVID-19 from the United States, Italy and Spain.

In the original processing: Estimates of nucleated cell counts were drawn from the amplification of reference gene primers. Libraries were prepared by immunoSEQ multiplex PCR; TCRdb keeps only in-frame clonotypes and omits some of them. V and J calls and clone size follow that table, whereas D and trimming were derived from the DNA. The table lists 87,000 or so clones, about 90% of them singletons. CDR1 is MNHEY and CDR2 is SVGAGI in the germline V gene. V was cut by 4 bases and J by 3 bases, with 15 bases left in between. There are 16 residues in the CDR3. The sequenced material came from peripheral blood. This TCR was recovered from a woman between 50 and 59 years old with active or convalescent COVID-19. The chain recombines TRBV6-5 with TRBJ1-4; D perhaps matches TRBD1 (6 bases). CDR3 amino acids: CASSSPGGVPNEKLFF. CDR3 DNA sequence: TGTGCCAGCAGTTCGCCGGGGGGCGTCCCTAATGAAAAACTGTTTTTT.